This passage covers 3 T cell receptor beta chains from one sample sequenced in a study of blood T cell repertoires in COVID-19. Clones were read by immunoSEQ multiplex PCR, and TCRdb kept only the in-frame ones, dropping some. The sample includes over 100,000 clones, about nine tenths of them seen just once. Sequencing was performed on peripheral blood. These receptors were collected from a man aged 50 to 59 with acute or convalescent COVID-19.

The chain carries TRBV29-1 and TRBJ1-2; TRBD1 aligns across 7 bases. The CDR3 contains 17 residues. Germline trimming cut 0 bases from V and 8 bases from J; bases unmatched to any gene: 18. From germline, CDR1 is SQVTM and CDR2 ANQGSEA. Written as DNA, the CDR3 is TGCAGCGTTGAAGATCCGTCCAGGGGGATGGGGGGCAGGGGCTACACCTTC. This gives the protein CSVEDPSRGMGGRGYTF.

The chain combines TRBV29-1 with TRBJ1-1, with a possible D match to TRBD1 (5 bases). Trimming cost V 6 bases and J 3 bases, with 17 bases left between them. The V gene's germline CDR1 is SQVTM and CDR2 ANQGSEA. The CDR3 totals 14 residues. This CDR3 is CSVEKGPGDTEAFF. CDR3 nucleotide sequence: TGCAGCGTAGAGAAGGGGCCGGGGGACACTGAAGCTTTCTTT. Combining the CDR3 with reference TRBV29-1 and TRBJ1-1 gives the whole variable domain SAVISQKPSRDICQRGTSLTIQCQVDSQVTMMFWYRQQPGQSLTLIATANQGSEATYESGFVIDKFPISRPNLTFSTLTVSNMSPEDSSIYLCSVEKGPGDTEAFFGQGTRLTVV.

DNA of the CDR3: TGCGCCAGCAGCGCGACAGGGGGGGCCTACGAGCAGTACTTC. Its translation: CASSATGGAYEQYF. The gene calls are TRBV5-1 and TRBJ2-7, with TRBD1 matching over 9 bases. V gave up 4 bases and J gave up 2 bases; unmatched junction bases: 4. CDR1 is SGHRS and CDR2 is YFSETQ in the germline V gene. The CDR3 loop spans 14 amino acids.